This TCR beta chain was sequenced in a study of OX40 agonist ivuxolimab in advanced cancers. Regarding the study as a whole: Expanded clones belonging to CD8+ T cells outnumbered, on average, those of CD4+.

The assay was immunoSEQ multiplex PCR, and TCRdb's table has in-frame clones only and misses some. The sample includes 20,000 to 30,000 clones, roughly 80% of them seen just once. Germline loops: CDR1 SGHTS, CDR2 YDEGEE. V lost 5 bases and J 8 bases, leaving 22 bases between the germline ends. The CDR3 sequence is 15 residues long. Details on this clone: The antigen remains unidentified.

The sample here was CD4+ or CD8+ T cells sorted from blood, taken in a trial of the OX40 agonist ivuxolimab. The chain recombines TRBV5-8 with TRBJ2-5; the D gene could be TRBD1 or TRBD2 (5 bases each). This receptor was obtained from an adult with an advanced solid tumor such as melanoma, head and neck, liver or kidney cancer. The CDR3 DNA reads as TGTGCCAGCAGAACCCAGGGTCGGAGGTCCGAAACCCAGTACTTC. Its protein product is CASRTQGRRSETQYF. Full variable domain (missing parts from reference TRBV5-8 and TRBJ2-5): EAGVTQSPTHLIKTRGQQATLRCSPISGHTSVYWYQQALGLGLQFLLWYDEGEERNRGNFPPRFSGRQFPNYSSELNVNALELEDSALYLCASRTQGRRSETQYFGPGTRLLVL.